These T cell receptor beta chains were read from a single sample in a study of human T cells and chemical hapten exposure. TCRdb analysed the RACE reads with MiXCR anew, one entry per CDR3 protein. In the table there are about 260,000 distinct CDR3 sequences, about 9% of which are singletons. Sequences were derived from whole blood, sampled in connection with sensitization to the hapten diphenylcyclopropenone (DPC). These receptors were collected from a middle-aged woman with alopecia areata. Some clones in this sample may be carry-over from other donors' samples. Both conserved end residues are part of each CDR3. D genes are given only for firm matches. Clone size is not always given. Where it is, it says once, few, many or a class for expanded clones.

j_call v_call d_call clone_size cdr3_aa cdr3_nt
TRBJ2-1 TRBV5-1 TRBD2 . CASSRVAGGRNEQFF TGCGCCAGCAGTCGCGTAGCGGGAGGTCGGAATGAGCAGTTCTTC
TRBJ2-6 TRBV6-2/TRBV6-3 . few CASSYYSGLVSGANVLTF TGTGCCAGCAGTTACTACAGTGGGCTAGTCTCTGGGGCCAACGTCCTGACTTTC
TRBJ2-1 TRBV28 . . CASSPPYGRTDNEQFF TGTGCCAGCAGTCCCCCTTACGGGAGAACGGACAATGAGCAGTTCTTC
TRBJ2-5 TRBV19 . few CASKSEGETQYF TGTGCCAGTAAATCGGAGGGAGAGACCCAGTACTTC
TRBJ1-5 TRBV6-6 TRBD1 . CASSTGQGVGNQPQHF TGTGCCAGCAGTACTGGACAGGGGGTAGGCAATCAGCCCCAGCATTTT
TRBJ2-7 TRBV2 TRBD1 few CASSLNRGPYEQYF TGTGCCAGCAGTCTCAACAGGGGGCCCTACGAGCAGTACTTC
TRBJ2-7 TRBV10-3 TRBD2 . CAISSGGSYSYEQYF TGTGCCATCAGTAGTGGCGGGAGTTATTCATACGAGCAGTACTTC
TRBJ1-1 TRBV6-6 TRBD1 few CASSKGQVIPEAFF TGTGCCAGCAGTAAGGGACAGGTGATCCCTGAAGCTTTCTTT
TRBJ2-7 TRBV7-9 TRBD2 few CASSWTSGYYEQYF TGTGCCAGCAGCTGGACTAGCGGGTACTACGAGCAGTACTTC
TRBJ1-3 TRBV12-3/TRBV12-4 . few CASSLGGQPLNSGNTIYF TGTGCCAGCAGTTTAGGAGGACAGCCTTTAAACTCTGGAAACACCATATATTTT
TRBJ2-2 TRBV7-9 TRBD1 few CASSPQGRWTGELFF TGTGCCAGCAGCCCACAGGGGAGATGGACCGGGGAGCTGTTTTTT
TRBJ2-7 TRBV12-3/TRBV12-4 TRBD1 . CASSRGQVLGEQYF TGTGCCAGCAGTCGCGGACAGGTCCTTGGAGAGCAGTACTTC
TRBJ2-7 TRBV6-2/TRBV6-3 TRBD2 . CASSGLAASYEQYF TGTGCCAGCAGCGGACTAGCTGCCTCCTACGAGCAGTACTTC
TRBJ2-5 TRBV29-1 . few CSAESATEETQYF TGCAGCGCCGAGTCAGCGACAGAAGAGACCCAGTACTTC
TRBJ2-4 TRBV12-3/TRBV12-4 TRBD1 many CASSYRQGKNIQYF TGTGCCAGCAGTTACCGACAGGGAAAAAACATTCAGTACTTC
TRBJ1-5 TRBV12-3/TRBV12-4 . many CASSLQGQGNQPQHF TGTGCCAGCAGTTTACAGGGGCAGGGCAATCAGCCCCAGCATTTT
TRBJ2-7 TRBV6-5 TRBD2 . CASSYAGGTSGTYEQYF TGTGCCAGCAGTTACGCAGGGGGGACTAGCGGTACCTACGAGCAGTACTTC
TRBJ2-1 TRBV5-1 . many CASRTDSYNEQFF TGCGCCAGCAGGACAGACTCCTACAATGAGCAGTTCTTC
TRBJ2-3 TRBV29-1 TRBD2 few CSVEGQTSGRETDTQYF TGCAGCGTTGAAGGGCAGACTAGCGGGAGAGAAACAGATACGCAGTATTTT
TRBJ2-1 TRBV20-1 . many CSARRRRESNEQFF TGCAGTGCTCGACGGCGACGGGAGAGCAATGAGCAGTTCTTC
TRBJ1-6 TRBV28 TRBD1 . CASSLRDRGSPLHF TGTGCCAGCAGTTTAAGGGACAGGGGATCACCCCTCCACTTT
TRBJ1-1 TRBV6-5 . once CASSFFREGTKAFF TGTGCCAGCAGTTTCTTCCGGGAGGGGACTAAAGCTTTCTTT
TRBJ2-1 TRBV4-3 TRBD1 . CASSQDRGLVNEQFF TGCGCCAGCAGCCAAGACAGGGGGCTGGTCAATGAGCAGTTCTTC
TRBJ1-4 TRBV7-9 TRBD1 few CASSPGTGGVNEKLFF TGTGCCAGCAGCCCAGGGACAGGGGGCGTTAATGAAAAACTGTTTTTT
TRBJ1-2 TRBV6-2/TRBV6-3 . . CASSYIAYGYTF TGTGCCAGCAGTTACATCGCCTATGGCTACACCTTC
TRBJ1-4 TRBV6-5 TRBD1 . CASSRQGAREKLFF TGTGCCAGCAGCCGACAGGGGGCAAGGGAAAAACTGTTTTTT
TRBJ1-6 TRBV6-5 TRBD1 many CASSYEGRGRSPLHF TGTGCCAGCAGTTACGAAGGGAGGGGGCGTTCACCCCTCCACTTT
TRBJ2-5 TRBV7-9 . few CASSLMEGETQYF TGTGCCAGCAGCTTAATGGAGGGTGAGACCCAGTACTTC
TRBJ2-3 TRBV7-2 TRBD1 few CASTRLPTGRTDTQYF TGTGCCAGCACCCGCCTACCGACAGGGCGCACAGATACGCAGTATTTT
TRBJ2-1 TRBV4-1 TRBD2 few CASSQGLAGVRNEQFF TGCGCCAGCAGCCAAGGTCTAGCGGGAGTCAGGAATGAGCAGTTCTTC
TRBJ2-7 TRBV18 . few CASSPQPQDEQYF TGTGCCAGCTCACCACAACCACAGGACGAGCAGTACTTC
TRBJ2-6 TRBV20-1 . . CSAQALAGANVLTF TGCAGTGCCCAGGCGCTAGCTGGGGCCAACGTCCTGACTTTC
TRBJ2-3 TRBV29-1 TRBD2 few CSVGASGTDTQYF TGCAGCGTTGGGGCTAGCGGGACAGATACGCAGTATTTT
TRBJ1-5 TRBV24-1 . . CATSVVGNQPQHF TGTGCCACCAGTGTAGTGGGCAATCAGCCCCAGCATTTT
TRBJ2-5 TRBV11-1 . . CASSPPGRETQYF TGTGCCAGCAGCCCACCGGGTCGTGAGACCCAGTACTTC
TRBJ2-4 TRBV29-1 . many CSANGFPLAKNIQYF TGCAGCGCAAACGGGTTTCCCCTAGCCAAAAACATTCAGTACTTC
TRBJ2-7 TRBV20-1 TRBD2 few CSARDARTSGSEQYF TGCAGTGCTAGAGATGCGCGGACTAGCGGGAGCGAGCAGTACTTC
TRBJ2-1 TRBV5-5 TRBD2 . CASSVASGGYNEQFF TGTGCCAGCAGCGTTGCTAGCGGGGGTTACAATGAGCAGTTCTTC
TRBJ2-5 TRBV6-2/TRBV6-3 . . CASSLLWGDGETQYF TGTGCCAGCAGTCTCCTTTGGGGGGATGGAGAGACCCAGTACTTC
TRBJ1-5 TRBV6-2/TRBV6-3 . . CASRPTREGSGVRSNQPQHF TGTGCCAGCAGACCCACGAGGGAGGGAAGCGGGGTAAGAAGCAATCAGCCCCAGCATTTT
TRBJ2-7 TRBV28 . few CASSLINSYEQYF TGTGCCAGCAGTTTAATTAACTCCTACGAGCAGTACTTC
TRBJ2-5 TRBV14 . . CASSHPSGAQETQYF TGTGCCAGCAGCCACCCCTCCGGGGCCCAAGAGACCCAGTACTTC
TRBJ2-3 TRBV7-2 . . CASSSTGLPGIYTQYF TGTGCCAGCAGCTCGACGGGACTCCCCGGGATTTATACGCAGTATTTT
TRBJ2-7 TRBV29-1 . many CSAGDGLYEQYF TGCAGCGCAGGGGACGGCCTCTACGAGCAGTACTTC
TRBJ2-7 TRBV6-2/TRBV6-3 TRBD2 many CASSYEGLAGPPYEQYF TGTGCCAGCAGTTACGAGGGACTAGCGGGACCCCCCTACGAGCAGTACTTC
TRBJ1-6 TRBV30 . many CAWISGHYNSPLHF TGTGCCTGGATATCGGGTCATTATAATTCACCCCTCCACTTT
TRBJ2-5 TRBV5-1 TRBD1 many CASSAGGETQYF TGCGCCAGCAGCGCAGGGGGAGAGACCCAGTACTTC
TRBJ2-7 TRBV7-2 TRBD2 many CASSSVIAGYYEQYF TGTGCCAGCAGCTCCGTGATAGCGGGATACTACGAGCAGTACTTC
TRBJ2-3 TRBV29-1 TRBD1 few CSACPDRLATDTQYF TGCAGCGCTTGCCCGGACAGGTTGGCGACAGATACGCAGTATTTT